Listed below are T cell receptor beta chains from one sample, sequenced in a study of cytomegalovirus exposure and HLA in healthy donors. TCRdb keeps only in-frame clones here, not all; method: immunoSEQ multiplex PCR. The sample carries 150,000 to 200,000 clones, about 76% recorded once. The sequenced sample was PBMCs. The receptors originated from a woman between 50 and 59 years old in good health and CMV-seronegative. CDR3s include the opening cysteine and the closing phenylalanine or tryptophan. The order of the fields is D gene, V gene, J gene, clone size, CDR3 DNA, CDR3 protein. D genes are given only for firm matches. Expanded clones get a size class; other rows say once, few or many, or leave the size out.

d_call: .
v_call: TRBV6-6
j_call: TRBJ1-1
clone_size: few
cdr3_nt: TGTGCCAGCAGCCCTACGGAACAGGGCACTGAAGCTTTCTTT
cdr3_aa: CASSPTEQGTEAFF

d_call: .
v_call: TRBV18
j_call: TRBJ1-1
clone_size: .
cdr3_nt: TGTGCCAGCTCACCCAATACAGGGCGGAACACTGAAGCTTTCTTT
cdr3_aa: CASSPNTGRNTEAFF

d_call: .
v_call: TRBV7-3
j_call: TRBJ1-1
clone_size: .
cdr3_nt: TGTGCCAGCAGCTTAATGCCGGGGACTATGAACACTGAAGCTTTCTTT
cdr3_aa: CASSLMPGTMNTEAFF

d_call: .
v_call: TRBV30
j_call: TRBJ1-2
clone_size: .
cdr3_nt: TGTGCCTGGAGGGGGGGTAACTATGGCTACACCTTC
cdr3_aa: CAWRGGNYGYTF

d_call: TRBD1
v_call: TRBV19
j_call: TRBJ2-7
clone_size: .
cdr3_nt: TGTGCCAGTAGGGCTGGGGGGACAGGGAGCAACGAGCAGTACTTC
cdr3_aa: CASRAGGTGSNEQYF

d_call: .
v_call: TRBV27
j_call: TRBJ2-3
clone_size: .
cdr3_nt: TGTGCCAGCAGTCTAGGCGTAGCCACAGATACGCAGTATTTT
cdr3_aa: CASSLGVATDTQYF

d_call: TRBD1
v_call: TRBV28
j_call: TRBJ1-4
clone_size: once
cdr3_nt: TGTGCCAGCAGCCCTTACCCCGGGACAGGGGGAGAAAAACTGTTTTTT
cdr3_aa: CASSPYPGTGGEKLFF

d_call: .
v_call: TRBV30
j_call: TRBJ2-5
clone_size: once
cdr3_nt: TGTGCCTGCGAGGATTATTACGGGGAGACCCAGTACTTC
cdr3_aa: CACEDYYGETQYF

d_call: .
v_call: TRBV7-9
j_call: TRBJ2-7
clone_size: .
cdr3_nt: TGTGCCAGCAGCTTAGTTGAGGGCCTCTACGAGCAGTACTTC
cdr3_aa: CASSLVEGLYEQYF

d_call: .
v_call: TRBV19
j_call: TRBJ2-5
clone_size: .
cdr3_nt: TGTGCCAGTAGCGGCAGTTCAAGACAGGAGACCCAGTACTTC
cdr3_aa: CASSGSSRQETQYF

d_call: .
v_call: TRBV2
j_call: TRBJ2-7
clone_size: few
cdr3_nt: TGTGCCAGTCGGACAGAGTACTACGAGCAGTACTTC
cdr3_aa: CASRTEYYEQYF

d_call: .
v_call: TRBV25-1
j_call: TRBJ2-1
clone_size: once
cdr3_nt: TGTGCCAGCAACGGCGGTACCTACAATGAGCAGTTCTTC
cdr3_aa: CASNGGTYNEQFF

d_call: TRBD1
v_call: TRBV28
j_call: TRBJ1-5
clone_size: .
cdr3_nt: TGTGCCAGCCGGACAGGTGATGGGGGCAATCAGCCCCAGCATTTT
cdr3_aa: CASRTGDGGNQPQHF

d_call: .
v_call: TRBV5-1
j_call: TRBJ1-2
clone_size: .
cdr3_nt: TGCGCCAGCACCCTTGACAGTGACCGGTATGGCTACACCTTC
cdr3_aa: CASTLDSDRYGYTF

d_call: .
v_call: TRBV27
j_call: TRBJ2-2
clone_size: once
cdr3_nt: TGTGCCAGCAGTTTTGCGGGCTCAGGCAGGGAGCTGTTTTTT
cdr3_aa: CASSFAGSGRELFF

d_call: .
v_call: TRBV4-2
j_call: TRBJ1-2
clone_size: .
cdr3_nt: TGTGCCAGCAGCCAGCTTCCGGGGAACTATGGCTACACCTTC
cdr3_aa: CASSQLPGNYGYTF

d_call: .
v_call: TRBV28
j_call: TRBJ2-5
clone_size: .
cdr3_nt: TGTGCCAGCAGTTTAGGGCCCATCCAAGAGACCCAGTACTTC
cdr3_aa: CASSLGPIQETQYF

d_call: TRBD2
v_call: TRBV5-1
j_call: TRBJ2-7
clone_size: .
cdr3_nt: TGCGCCAGCAGCTCAACGACTAGCCGCGAGCAGTACTTC
cdr3_aa: CASSSTTSREQYF

d_call: TRBD1
v_call: TRBV9
j_call: TRBJ1-2
clone_size: once
cdr3_nt: TGTGCCAGCAGCGCAAAGACCGGGACAGGGTTGTATGGCTACACCTTC
cdr3_aa: CASSAKTGTGLYGYTF

d_call: TRBD1
v_call: TRBV7-9
j_call: TRBJ1-1
clone_size: .
cdr3_nt: TGTGCCAGCAGCCGCGTACAGGGGGCTTTCTTT
cdr3_aa: CASSRVQGAFF

d_call: TRBD1
v_call: TRBV7-9
j_call: TRBJ2-5
clone_size: few
cdr3_nt: TGTGCCAGCAGCTTCGTTGGTTCAGGGGGCGTAGGGTACTTC
cdr3_aa: CASSFVGSGGVGYF

d_call: TRBD2
v_call: TRBV11-2
j_call: TRBJ2-5
clone_size: .
cdr3_nt: TGTGCCAGCAGCCTAGGGATAGCGGGAGTGGAGACCCAGTACTTC
cdr3_aa: CASSLGIAGVETQYF

d_call: TRBD2
v_call: TRBV6-5
j_call: TRBJ2-7
clone_size: .
cdr3_nt: TGTGCCAGCAGTTGGCAGGGGACTAGCTACTCCGAGCAGTACTTC
cdr3_aa: CASSWQGTSYSEQYF

d_call: TRBD1
v_call: TRBV28
j_call: TRBJ1-1
clone_size: .
cdr3_nt: TGTGCCAGTCAACCTTGGGGACAGGGGAACACTGAAGCTTTCTTT
cdr3_aa: CASQPWGQGNTEAFF

d_call: .
v_call: TRBV4-1
j_call: TRBJ1-5
clone_size: .
cdr3_nt: TGCGCCAGCTCCTTGGATTCGACAGGCGGCGGGGGTCAGCCCCAGCATTTT
cdr3_aa: CASSLDSTGGGGQPQHF

d_call: TRBD1
v_call: TRBV7-2
j_call: TRBJ2-6
clone_size: .
cdr3_nt: TGTGCCAGCAGCCCAGGGGGCGTAGGGGCCAACGTCCTGACTTTC
cdr3_aa: CASSPGGVGANVLTF

d_call: .
v_call: TRBV12-5
j_call: TRBJ1-5
clone_size: .
cdr3_nt: TGTGCTAGTGGGACCGGACAGTCCAATCAGCCCCAGCATTTT
cdr3_aa: CASGTGQSNQPQHF

d_call: .
v_call: TRBV28
j_call: TRBJ1-5
clone_size: .
cdr3_nt: TGTGCCAGCAGAGCCACAGGGATCAATCAGCCCCAGCATTTT
cdr3_aa: CASRATGINQPQHF

d_call: .
v_call: TRBV4-3
j_call: TRBJ1-1
clone_size: .
cdr3_nt: TGCGCCAGCAGCCAAGAGACACCTCCATGTTCTTTCTTT
cdr3_aa: CASSQETPPCSFF

d_call: .
v_call: TRBV27
j_call: TRBJ1-3
clone_size: .
cdr3_nt: TGTGCCAGCAGTTTCAAGATCTCCCGTCTACTACTTGGAAACACCATATATTTT
cdr3_aa: CASSFKISRLLLGNTIYF

d_call: TRBD2
v_call: TRBV7-8
j_call: TRBJ2-3
clone_size: .
cdr3_nt: TGTGCCAGCAGCGACGGGGTAGCGGGGGGCACAGATACGCAGTATTTT
cdr3_aa: CASSDGVAGGTDTQYF

d_call: .
v_call: TRBV19
j_call: TRBJ1-1
clone_size: .
cdr3_nt: TGTGCCAGTAGTATAGCAGGGGCGCTGAACACTGAAGCTTTCTTT
cdr3_aa: CASSIAGALNTEAFF

d_call: TRBD1
v_call: TRBV7-2
j_call: TRBJ1-1
clone_size: .
cdr3_nt: TGTGCCAGCAGCTTAGTAGGGGGCAAGAACACTGAAGCTTTCTTT
cdr3_aa: CASSLVGGKNTEAFF

d_call: TRBD2
v_call: TRBV14
j_call: TRBJ2-3
clone_size: .
cdr3_nt: TGTGCCAGCAGCCAAGATGTTGCTAGCGGGGGATTCACAGATACGCAGTATTTT
cdr3_aa: CASSQDVASGGFTDTQYF

d_call: TRBD2
v_call: TRBV18
j_call: TRBJ2-1
clone_size: .
cdr3_nt: TGTGCCAGCTCACTTCGGGTTAGCGGGATTGGAGATGAGCAGTTCTTC
cdr3_aa: CASSLRVSGIGDEQFF

d_call: .
v_call: TRBV2
j_call: TRBJ1-2
clone_size: once
cdr3_nt: TGTGCCAGCAGGACCGGGCCCGGGAGGGGCTACACCTTC
cdr3_aa: CASRTGPGRGYTF

d_call: .
v_call: TRBV7-2
j_call: TRBJ1-5
clone_size: .
cdr3_nt: TGTGCCAGCAGCCCCCGGCCAGGGATGAGTCAGCCCCAGCATTTT
cdr3_aa: CASSPRPGMSQPQHF

d_call: TRBD1
v_call: TRBV6-1
j_call: TRBJ1-5
clone_size: .
cdr3_nt: TGTGCCAGCAGGGGGACAGGCCATCAGCCCCAGCATTTT
cdr3_aa: CASRGTGHQPQHF

d_call: .
v_call: TRBV15
j_call: TRBJ2-3
clone_size: .
cdr3_nt: TGTGCCACCAGCAGAGATGTTCCCGTCTCTAGCACAGATACGCAGTATTTT
cdr3_aa: CATSRDVPVSSTDTQYF

d_call: .
v_call: TRBV6-6
j_call: TRBJ1-2
clone_size: once
cdr3_nt: TGTGCCAGCAGTTACTCTAGAGACAGCGGCTACACCTTC
cdr3_aa: CASSYSRDSGYTF

d_call: .
v_call: TRBV9
j_call: TRBJ2-1
clone_size: .
cdr3_nt: TGTGCCAGCAGCGTAGGCGGGGACAGCTCCTACAATGAGCAGTTCTTC
cdr3_aa: CASSVGGDSSYNEQFF

d_call: .
v_call: TRBV6-1
j_call: TRBJ2-7
clone_size: .
cdr3_nt: TGTGCCAGCAGTGACCAAGGACCAGGGATCACTTCCTACGAGCAGTACTTC
cdr3_aa: CASSDQGPGITSYEQYF